The clone carrying this T cell receptor beta chain showed up just once. Its cognate antigen is unknown. The data derive from a study of shared clonotypes between healthy human individuals. The overall study: Donors were two women and a few men aged 18 to 49. General observations from the study: The authors expected sequencing depth to affect clonotype sharing among donors.

Splitting of each subset's genomic DNA was done evenly across several immunoSEQ plates. Sequenced by immunoSEQ multiplex PCR; TCRdb stores in-frame clones only, minus some. The data contain hundreds of thousands of clones, around 97% of them singletons. The CDR3 loop spans 13 amino acids. Per the germline V gene, CDR1 is SEHNR and CDR2 is FQNEAQ (reference sequence). Between the trimmed V and J ends, which lost 1 base and 7 bases, there was a span of 10 bases. The genes are TRBV7-9 and TRBJ1-2; D ambiguous. Sequenced material: naive CD4+ T cells sorted from blood. The sample's subset: CD45RA+ positively selected. The clonotype originates from a woman aged 25 to 39 in good health. The DNA for the CDR3 is TGTGCCAGCAGCTTAGTCGGCGACCGTGGCTACACCTTC. Translated: CASSLVGDRGYTF.